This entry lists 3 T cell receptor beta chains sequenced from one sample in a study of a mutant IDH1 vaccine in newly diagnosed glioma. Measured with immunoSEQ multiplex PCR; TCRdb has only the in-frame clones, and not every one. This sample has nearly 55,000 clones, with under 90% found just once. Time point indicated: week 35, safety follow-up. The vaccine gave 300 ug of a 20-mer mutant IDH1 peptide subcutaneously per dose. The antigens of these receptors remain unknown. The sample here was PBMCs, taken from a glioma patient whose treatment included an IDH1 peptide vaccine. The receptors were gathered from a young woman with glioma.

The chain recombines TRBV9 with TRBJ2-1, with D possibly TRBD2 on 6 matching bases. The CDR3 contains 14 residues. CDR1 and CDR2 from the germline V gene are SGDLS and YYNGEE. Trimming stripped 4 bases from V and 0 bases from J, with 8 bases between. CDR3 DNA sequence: TGTGCCAGCAGCTCCGGGAGCTCCTACAATGAGCAGTTCTTC. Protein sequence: CASSSGSSYNEQFF.

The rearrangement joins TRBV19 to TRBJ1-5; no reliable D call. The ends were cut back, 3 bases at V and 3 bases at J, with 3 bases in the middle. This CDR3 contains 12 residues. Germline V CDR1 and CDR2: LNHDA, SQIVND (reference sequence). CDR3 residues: CASSITNQPQHF. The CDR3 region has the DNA TGTGCCAGTAGTATTACCAATCAGCCCCAGCATTTT.

CDR3 nucleotides: TGTGCCAGCAGTTACTCGAAAGGGGACCCACAAGAGACCCAGTACTTC. Translated, it gives CASSYSKGDPQETQYF. The chain has TRBV6-6 and TRBJ2-5; D assignment may be TRBD1 or TRBD2 (5 bases each). The germline CDR1 and CDR2 sequences are MNHNY and SVGAGI (reference sequence). This CDR3 region has 16 residues. V lost 0 bases, J lost 2 bases, and 13 bases lay in between.